This T cell receptor (beta chain) was documented in a study of cytomegalovirus exposure and HLA in healthy donors. At the level of the study: HLA-typed donors contributed 80 million or so unique TCRs, which were held in an early data release.

Whole-study findings and limits: Exclusion as indistinguishable affected some V segments, including TRBV6-2 and TRBV6-3.

Use of 60 Vbeta and 13 Jbeta primers characterized the PCR. Repertoires were generated with immunoSEQ multiplex PCR, while TCRdb's copy carries only in-frame clones and drops some. This table holds 200,000 to 250,000 clones, 80% to 90% found once. Per germline, CDR1 SEHNR and CDR2 FQNEAQ (reference sequence). The CDR3 contains 11 residues. V gave up 1 base and J gave up 8 bases, with 3 bases separating them. On this clone: Antigen: not known. This same CDR3 is encoded by further DNA sequences in the sample.

The chain recombines TRBV7-9 with TRBJ2-1; D gene uncertain. Sample: PBMCs. The clonotype was recovered from a woman between 18 and 29 years old in good health and CMV-seronegative. The CDR3 is CASSLGDEQFF. CDR3 nucleotides: TGTGCCAGCAGCTTAGGCGATGAGCAGTTCTTC.